Listed below are T cell receptor beta chains from one sample, sequenced in a study of blood T cell repertoires in COVID-19. The assay was immunoSEQ multiplex PCR, and TCRdb's table has in-frame clones only and misses some. The sample records 95,000 to 150,000 clones, 84% being singletons. The source material was PBMCs or T cells enriched from blood (not recorded which). Source of these receptors: a woman younger than 45 who had recovered from COVID-19. The CDR3 runs from the conserved cysteine through the conserved F or W. Clone size is not always given. Where it is, it says once, few, many or a class for expanded clones.

size,V,CDR3
few,TRBV29-1,CSVYSPAGSSTEAFF
-,TRBV9,CASSVKREPGETQYF
-,TRBV9,CASSVEGGNGGYTF
once,TRBV7-3,CASSQTSGRNEQFF
-,TRBV29-1,CSVLTALNTEAFF
-,TRBV2,CASRLREVTYNEQFF
-,TRBV5-1,CASSLKTGGASGANVLTF
-,TRBV28,CASSGASSYNSPLHF
-,TRBV18,CASSLKGDIVVTEAFF
-,TRBV7-2,CASSLASGFSYNEQFF
-,TRBV11-2,CASSLSRVTGELFF
-,TRBV19,CASSIGQGTEAFF
few,TRBV5-1,CASSPGSYTDTQYF
-,TRBV4-1,CASSQDSGGQETQYF
few,TRBV27,CASSLGPTSGRILWAYEQYF
-,TRBV5-4,CASRIGGASYEQYF
-,TRBV3-1/TRBV3-2,CASGGSSGNTIYF
few,TRBV21-1,CASSIRTRRGPIYGYTF
-,TRBV5-1,CASSTNRGRVSDYGYTF
-,TRBV28,CASSRLWGTYEQYF
-,TRBV7-2,CASSLKNLAGGPNYNEQFF
few,TRBV7-8,CASGLLRGSGNEQYF
-,TRBV29-1,CSVAGYYEQYF
-,TRBV7-2,CASSLGGPTRGYTF
-,TRBV28,CASSLLATDTQYF
-,TRBV7-2,CASSLEASGRARDTQYF
-,TRBV6-2/TRBV6-3,CASSLRQGAFQPQHF
-,TRBV27,CASSLSTASYNEQFF
-,TRBV7-2,CASRAQRTGWGVDTQYF
-,TRBV19,CASSFARGLNGSPLHF
-,TRBV13,CASSFLAGSTDTQYF
-,TRBV15,CATSTKGQGIYYEQYF
-,TRBV29-1,CSVRVRENYGYTF